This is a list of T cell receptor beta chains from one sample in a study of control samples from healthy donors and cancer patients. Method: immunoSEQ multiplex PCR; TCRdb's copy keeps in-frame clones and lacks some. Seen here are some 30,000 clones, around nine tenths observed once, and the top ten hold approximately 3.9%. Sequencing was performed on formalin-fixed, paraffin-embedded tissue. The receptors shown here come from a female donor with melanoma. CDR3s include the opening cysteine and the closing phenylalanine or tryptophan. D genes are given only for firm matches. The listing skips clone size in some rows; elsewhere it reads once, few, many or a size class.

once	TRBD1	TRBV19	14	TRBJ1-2	CASSAGQGSYGYTF	TGTGCCAGTAGTGCAGGACAGGGATCTTATGGCTACACCTTC
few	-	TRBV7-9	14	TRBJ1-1	CASSPAQGGTEAFF	TGTGCCAGCAGCCCGGCACAGGGAGGGACTGAAGCTTTCTTT
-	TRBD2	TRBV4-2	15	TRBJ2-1	CASSHGTSRYNEQFF	TGTGCCAGCAGCCACGGGACTAGCCGATACAATGAGCAGTTCTTC
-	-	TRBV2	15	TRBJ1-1	CASSEVGGGKTEAFF	TGTGCCAGCAGTGAAGTCGGGGGGGGTAAAACTGAAGCTTTCTTT
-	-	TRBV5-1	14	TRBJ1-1	CTSSLELQGTEAFF	TGCACCAGCAGCTTGGAGTTGCAGGGCACTGAAGCTTTCTTT
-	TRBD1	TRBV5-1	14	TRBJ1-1	CASSFRDRNTEAFF	TGCGCCAGCAGCTTCCGGGACAGGAACACTGAAGCTTTCTTT
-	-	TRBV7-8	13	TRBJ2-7	CASSLDLTYEQYF	TGTGCCAGCAGCTTGGACTTGACCTACGAGCAGTACTTC
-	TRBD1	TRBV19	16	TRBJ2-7	CASRNLAGTGAYEQYF	TGTGCCAGTAGAAACCTAGCCGGGACAGGCGCCTACGAGCAGTACTTC
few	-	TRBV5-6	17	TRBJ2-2	CASSWWGGSRGTGELFF	TGTGCCAGCAGCTGGTGGGGCGGGTCGAGGGGCACCGGGGAGCTGTTTTTT
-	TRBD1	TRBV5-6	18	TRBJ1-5	CASSNAGTGFGSNQPQHF	TGTGCCAGCAGTAATGCCGGGACAGGGTTTGGTAGCAATCAGCCCCAGCATTTT
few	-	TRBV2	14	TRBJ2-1	CASASLIGLYEQFF	TGTGCCAGCGCCAGCTTAATTGGGCTCTATGAGCAGTTCTTC
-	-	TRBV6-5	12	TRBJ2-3	CASTAPGDTQYF	TGTGCCAGCACCGCGCCAGGGGATACGCAGTATTTT
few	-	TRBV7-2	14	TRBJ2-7	CASSLRPSIYEQYF	TGTGCCAGCAGCTTACGGCCTAGCATCTACGAGCAGTACTTC
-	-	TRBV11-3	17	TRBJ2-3	CASSPLVGAGSTDTQYF	TGTGCCAGCAGCCCCTTAGTAGGGGCGGGAAGCACAGATACGCAGTATTTT
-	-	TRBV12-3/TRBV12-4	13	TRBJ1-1	CASSPVENTEAFF	TGTGCCAGCAGTCCTGTGGAGAACACTGAAGCTTTCTTT
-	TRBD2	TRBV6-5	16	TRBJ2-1	CASSYSGLAAYNEQFF	TGTGCCAGCAGTTACTCAGGGCTAGCGGCCTACAATGAGCAGTTCTTC
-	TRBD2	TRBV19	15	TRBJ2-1	CASSGTSGWYNEQFF	TGTGCCAGTAGTGGGACTAGCGGGTGGTACAATGAGCAGTTCTTC
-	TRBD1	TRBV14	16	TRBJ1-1	CASSQDTDRGQTEAFF	TGTGCCAGCAGCCAAGATACGGACAGGGGGCAAACTGAAGCTTTCTTT
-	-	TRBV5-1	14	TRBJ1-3	CASSLEPVGNTIYF	TGCGCCAGCAGCTTGGAACCGGTTGGAAACACCATATATTTT
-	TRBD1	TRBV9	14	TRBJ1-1	CASSLGQGVTEAFF	TGTGCCAGCAGCCTTGGACAGGGGGTCACTGAAGCTTTCTTT
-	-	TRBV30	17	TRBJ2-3	CAWDHGRRRGVNQPQYF	TGTGCCTGGGACCACGGTCGGCGGCGGGGTGTAAATCAGCCCCAGTATTTT
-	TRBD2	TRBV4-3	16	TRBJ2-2	CASSRQLAGETGELFF	TGCGCCAGCAGCCGACAACTAGCGGGAGAGACCGGGGAGCTGTTTTTT
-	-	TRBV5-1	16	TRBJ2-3	CASSPTAAPSTDTQYF	TGCGCCAGCAGCCCAACGGCAGCGCCTAGCACAGATACGCAGTATTTT
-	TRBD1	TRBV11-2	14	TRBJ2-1	CASSSRQGRNEQFF	TGTGCCAGCAGCTCCCGACAGGGGAGGAATGAGCAGTTCTTC
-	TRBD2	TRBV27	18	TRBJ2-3	CANPPPGLAGGHTDTQYF	TGTGCCAACCCACCCCCGGGACTAGCGGGAGGGCACACAGATACGCAGTATTTT
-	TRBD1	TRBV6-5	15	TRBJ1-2	CASRRLGGTQWGYTF	TGTGCCAGCAGACGACTAGGGGGCACGCAATGGGGCTACACCTTC
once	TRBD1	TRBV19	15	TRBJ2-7	CASSIGAGGGYEQYF	TGTGCCAGTAGTATTGGGGCAGGGGGCGGCTACGAGCAGTACTTC
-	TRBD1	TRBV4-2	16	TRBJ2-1	CASSQGGQGALSEQFF	TGTGCCAGCAGCCAAGGGGGACAGGGGGCATTGTCTGAGCAGTTCTTC
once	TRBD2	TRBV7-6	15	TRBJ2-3	CASSTSGASTDTQYF	TGTGCCAGCAGCACTAGCGGGGCGAGCACAGATACGCAGTATTTT
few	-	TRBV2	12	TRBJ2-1	CASSGGAGLGFF	TGTGCCAGCAGTGGAGGTGCGGGCTTAGGGTTCTTC
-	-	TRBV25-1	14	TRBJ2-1	CASSGVSSYNEQFF	TGTGCCAGCAGTGGAGTCAGCTCCTACAATGAGCAGTTCTTC
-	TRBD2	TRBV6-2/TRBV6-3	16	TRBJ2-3	CASSSDAAGYTDTQYF	TGTGCCAGCAGTTCCGACGCAGCGGGATACACAGATACGCAGTATTTT
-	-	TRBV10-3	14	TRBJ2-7	CAISDIPTTYEQYF	TGTGCCATCAGTGACATTCCAACTACCTACGAGCAGTACTTC
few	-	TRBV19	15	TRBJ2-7	CASRPSQARLYEQYF	TGTGCCAGTAGGCCCTCACAGGCTCGCCTATACGAGCAGTACTTC
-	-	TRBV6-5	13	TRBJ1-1	CAVRVLGVTEAFF	TGTGCAGTCAGGGTGTTGGGTGTGACTGAAGCTTTCTTT
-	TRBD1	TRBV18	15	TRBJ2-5	CASSPRGGPGETQYF	TGTGCCAGCTCACCACGAGGGGGCCCGGGGGAGACCCAGTACTTC
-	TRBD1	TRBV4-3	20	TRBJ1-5	CASSQDLGQGVGLGNQPQHF	TGCGCCAGCAGCCAAGATCTGGGGCAGGGGGTAGGGCTGGGCAATCAGCCCCAGCATTTT
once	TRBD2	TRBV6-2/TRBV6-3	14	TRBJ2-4	CASSYLAGGDIQYF	TGTGCCAGCAGTTACTTAGCGGGTGGGGACATTCAGTACTTC
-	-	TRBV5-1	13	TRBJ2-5	CASSLQGSETQYF	TGCGCCAGCAGCTTACAGGGTTCCGAGACCCAGTACTTC
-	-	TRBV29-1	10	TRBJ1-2	CSVDLHGYTF	TGCAGCGTTGATTTACATGGCTACACCTTC